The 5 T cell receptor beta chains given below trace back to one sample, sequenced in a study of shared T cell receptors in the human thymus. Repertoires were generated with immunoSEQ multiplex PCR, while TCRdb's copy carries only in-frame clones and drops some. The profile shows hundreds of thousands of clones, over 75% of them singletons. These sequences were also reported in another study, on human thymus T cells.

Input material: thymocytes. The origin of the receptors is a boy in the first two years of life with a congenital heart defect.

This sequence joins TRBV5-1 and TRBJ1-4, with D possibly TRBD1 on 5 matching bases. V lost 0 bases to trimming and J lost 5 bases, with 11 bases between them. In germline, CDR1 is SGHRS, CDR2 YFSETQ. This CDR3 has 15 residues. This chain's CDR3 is CASSLVGAENEKLFF. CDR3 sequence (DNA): TGCGCCAGCAGCTTGGTTGGGGCGGAAAATGAAAAACTGTTTTTT.

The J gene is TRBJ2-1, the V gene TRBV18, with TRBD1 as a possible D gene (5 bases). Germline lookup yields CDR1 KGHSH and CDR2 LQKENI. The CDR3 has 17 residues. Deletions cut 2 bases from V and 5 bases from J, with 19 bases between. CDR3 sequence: CASSPSQRIRGHNEQFF. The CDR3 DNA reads TGTGCCAGCTCACCATCCCAGCGAATTAGGGGCCACAATGAGCAGTTCTTC.

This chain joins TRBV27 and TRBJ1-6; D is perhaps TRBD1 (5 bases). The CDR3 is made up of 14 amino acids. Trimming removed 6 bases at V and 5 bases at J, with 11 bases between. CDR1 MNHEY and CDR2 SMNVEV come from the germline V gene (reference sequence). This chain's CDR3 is CASSEQENNSPLHF. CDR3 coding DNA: TGTGCCAGCAGCGAACAGGAGAATAATTCACCCCTCCACTTT.

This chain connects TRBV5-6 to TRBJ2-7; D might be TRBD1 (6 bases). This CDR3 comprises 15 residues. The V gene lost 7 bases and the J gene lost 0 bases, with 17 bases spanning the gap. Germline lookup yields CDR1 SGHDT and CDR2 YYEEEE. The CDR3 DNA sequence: TGTGCCAGCGGGGTATTGGAAGGGGGCTCCTACGAGCAGTACTTC. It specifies CASGVLEGGSYEQYF.

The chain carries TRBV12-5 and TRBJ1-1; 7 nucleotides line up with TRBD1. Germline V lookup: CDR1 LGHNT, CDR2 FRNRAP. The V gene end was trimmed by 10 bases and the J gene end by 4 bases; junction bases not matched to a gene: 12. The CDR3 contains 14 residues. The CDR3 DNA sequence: TGTGCTACCAGTACAGCCCGGACAGGCACTGAAGCTTTCTTT. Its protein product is CATSTARTGTEAFF.